The 13 T cell receptor beta chains below all came from one sample that was sequenced in a study of spatial heterogeneity in lung cancer. TCRdb re-called the 5' RACE reads through MiXCR, storing one row per CDR3 protein. Of 20,000 to 30,000 distinct CDR3 sequences in the sample, 8% to 10% are singletons; the top ten hold 7% to 9%. Overall study findings and caveats: Tumor mutation count correlated with how many alpha and beta TCRs expanded intratumorally.

These TCRs' antigens remain unknown. The sample's time point: sample taken at primary tumor resection. This specimen consisted of lung tumor tissue, obtained at surgery. The receptor set was obtained from a male donor with early-stage non-small cell lung cancer.

This clonotype was detected only a few times. This chain joins TRBV6-6 and TRBJ2-2, with 7 bases fitting TRBD2. This CDR3 is built from 13 residues. The germline V gene encodes CDR1 MNHNY and CDR2 SVGAGI (reference sequence). V lost 6 bases and J lost 3; bases outside the gene matches: 1. This CDR3 reads CASRSGDTGELFF. The CDR3 nucleotides read TGTGCCAGCAGAAGCGGGGACACCGGGGAGCTGTTTTTT.

The chain employs TRBV12-3 or TRBV12-4 and TRBJ1-3; 8 nucleotides agree with TRBD1. This CDR3 has 14 residues. V trimming: 6 bases; J trimming: 4 bases; junction bases outside the gene matches: 5. The CDR3 spells CASRGQGGGNTIYF. The CDR3, as DNA: TGTGCCAGCAGAGGACAGGGTGGGGGAAACACCATATATTTT.

In this sample, this clonotype turned up many times. This rearrangement joins TRBV7-2 to TRBJ2-2; D may be TRBD1 (6 bases). The CDR3 sequence is 15 residues long. Deletions cut 11 bases from V and 4 bases from J, with 20 bases between. Germline V gene lookup returns CDR1 SGHTA and CDR2 FQGNSA. The CDR3 loop is CASRRGLGGTGELFF. In DNA form, the CDR3 reads TGTGCCTCCCGCCGGGGCCTAGGGGGCACCGGGGAGCTGTTTTTT.

Ten or more counts support this clonotype. The genes are TRBV7-2 and TRBJ2-7, with TRBD2 matching over 7 bases. The CDR3 extends over 14 amino acids. J was trimmed by 2 bases and V by 3 bases; bases with no gene match: 4. Germline assignment: CDR1 SGHTA and CDR2 FQGNSA. CDR3 in amino acids: CASSLSSGPYEQYF. DNA for the CDR3: TGTGCCAGCAGCTTGTCTAGCGGTCCCTACGAGCAGTACTTC.

This clonotype was seen repeatedly, ten times or more. The chain employs TRBV28 and TRBJ2-7; TRBD1 is a possible D gene (6 bases). Germline values: CDR1 MDHEN, CDR2 SYDVKM. Trimming took 6 bases from V and 2 from J, leaving 11 bases between them. The CDR3 loop spans 13 amino acids. Written as DNA, the CDR3 is TGTGCCAGCAGCCAGGGGAGTACCTACGAGCAGTACTTC. Residues: CASSQGSTYEQYF.

This clonotype was seen ten or more times. The rearrangement uses TRBV6-6 and TRBJ2-1; D is ambiguous. The CDR3 consists of 13 residues. The ends were cut back, 0 bases at V and 5 bases at J, with 5 bases in the middle. Germline-derived CDR1 and CDR2 are MNHNY and SVGAGI (reference sequence). The CDR3 here is CASSYSKDNEQFF. The CDR3 region has the DNA TGTGCCAGCAGTTACTCGAAAGACAATGAGCAGTTCTTC.

The chain combines TRBV4-2 with TRBJ2-2; the match to TRBD1 covers 11 bases. V shed 4 bases and J 5 bases; nucleotides not matched to a gene: 12. The CDR3 length is 18 residues. Germline V gene sequence: CDR1 LGHNA, CDR2 YNFKEQ. This chain's CDR3 is CASSRRPPGQGGTGELFF. In DNA, the CDR3 is TGTGCCAGCAGCCGACGGCCTCCGGGACAGGGGGGGACCGGGGAGCTGTTTTTT.

The CDR3 DNA follows: TGTGCCAGCAGCCCTGCCGGGGTATCCTACGAGCAGTACTTC. Translated: CASSPAGVSYEQYF. The V and J genes are TRBV14 and TRBJ2-7, with D possibly matching TRBD2 (5 bases). Germline V gives CDR1 SGHDN, CDR2 FVKESK. V lost 4 bases, J lost 1 base, and 11 bases lay in between. The CDR3 is 14 amino acids.

The V gene is TRBV3-1, the J gene TRBJ2-2; D is ambiguous. Deletions cut 3 bases from V and 0 bases from J, with 11 bases between. This CDR3 has 16 amino acids. Germline CDR1 LGHDT, CDR2 YNNKEL (reference sequence). The DNA for the CDR3 is TGTGCCAGCAGCCAGCTTTTGGGCGCGAACACCGGGGAGCTGTTTTTT. Residues: CASSQLLGANTGELFF.

This clonotype was counted many times. The V call is TRBV29-1, the J call TRBJ1-1; 7 bases agree with TRBD1. V dropped 7 bases and J dropped 6; count of bases not matched to a gene: 5. There are 11 residues in the CDR3. In germline, CDR1 is SQVTM, CDR2 ANQGSEA. This chain's CDR3 is CSAIQGSEAFF. In DNA, the CDR3 is TGCAGCGCGATACAGGGGTCTGAAGCTTTCTTT.

This clonotype was detected ten times or more. The chain couples TRBV7-9 to TRBJ2-3; 7 bases match TRBD2. With V trimmed by 5 bases and J by 2 bases, 4 bases remained unmatched. CDR1 is SEHNR, CDR2 FQNEAQ, per germline (reference sequence). The CDR3 loop spans 14 amino acids. The CDR3 DNA reads as TGTGCCAGCAGCGCGGGACTACCCACAGATACGCAGTATTTT. As protein: CASSAGLPTDTQYF.

This clonotype has a count of ten or more. The chain links TRBV29-1 to TRBJ1-2, with D possibly matching TRBD1 (6 bases). The V gene lost 2 bases and the J gene lost 2 bases, with 12 bases spanning the gap. Germline-derived CDR1 and CDR2 are SQVTM and ANQGSEA. The CDR3 has 14 residues. CDR3 protein: CSVEKGHSNYGYTF. For the CDR3, the DNA is TGCAGCGTTGAAAAGGGACATTCCAACTATGGCTACACCTTC.

Many counts were recorded for this clonotype. V and J are TRBV7-9 and TRBJ1-6; perhaps TRBD1 as D (5 bases). The CDR3 is 13 residues long. The V end was cut by 4 bases, the J end by 14 bases, with 15 bases between. The V gene's germline CDR1 is SEHNR and CDR2 FQNEAQ (reference sequence). In DNA form, the CDR3 reads TGTGCCAGCAGCTACGGAGGACAATCGGCCCTCCACTTT. Its protein is CASSYGGQSALHF.